The TCR beta chain under discussion was sequenced for a study of T-cell memory formation after mild COVID-19. Overall study results and limits: Among CD4+ contracting clones, most were CM and EM, and CD8+ ones EMRA.

V gave up 11 bases and J gave up 4 bases, with 15 bases separating them. Looked up from germline, CDR1 is LNHDA and CDR2 is SQIVND (reference sequence). The CDR3 consists of 13 residues. In regard to this clonotype: Its target is not known.

One entry per CDR3 protein, called by TCRdb with MiXCR from the 5' RACE reads. Among about 560,000 distinct CDR3 sequences, around a sixth were seen once, and the ten largest hold 8.1%. The genes are TRBV19 and TRBJ1-5; the D gene is possibly TRBD1 (5 bases). The source of this sequence is an adult woman who had mild COVID-19 (a few samples of this study predate the infection). Cell type and time point are not known. Sequencing was done on a sample of PBMCs or a T cell subset sorted from them (not recorded which). Here the CDR3 reads CAAGEGWNQPQHF. CDR3 sequence (DNA): TGTGCCGCGGGGGAGGGGTGGAATCAGCCCCAGCATTTT.